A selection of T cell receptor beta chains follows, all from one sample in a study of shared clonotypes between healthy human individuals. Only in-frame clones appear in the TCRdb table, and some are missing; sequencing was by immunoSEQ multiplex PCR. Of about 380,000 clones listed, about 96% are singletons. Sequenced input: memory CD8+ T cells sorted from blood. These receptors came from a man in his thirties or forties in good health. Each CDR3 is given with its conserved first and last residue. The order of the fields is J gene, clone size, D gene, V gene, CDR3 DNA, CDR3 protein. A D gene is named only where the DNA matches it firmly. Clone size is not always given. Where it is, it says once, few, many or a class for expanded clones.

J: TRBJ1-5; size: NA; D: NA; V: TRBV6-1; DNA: TGTGCCAGCAGTGATGTGGGCAATCAGCCCCAGCATTTT; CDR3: CASSDVGNQPQHF
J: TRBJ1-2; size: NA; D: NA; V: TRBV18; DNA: TGTGCCAGCTCACCATGGGATGGGGTCGGCTATGGCTACACCTTC; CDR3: CASSPWDGVGYGYTF
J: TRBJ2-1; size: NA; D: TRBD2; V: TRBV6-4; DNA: TGTGCCAGCAGTCCTCTAGCGGGAGGATGGAATGAGCAGTTCTTC; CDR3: CASSPLAGGWNEQFF
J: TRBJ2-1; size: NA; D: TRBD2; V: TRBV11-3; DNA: TGTGCCAGCAGCTTACTAGCGGGAGGGCGGGATGAGCAGTTCTTC; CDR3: CASSLLAGGRDEQFF
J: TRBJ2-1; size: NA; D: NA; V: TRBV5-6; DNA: TGTGCCAGCTTAAACTTAGTCCAGCAGTTCTTC; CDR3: CASLNLVQQFF
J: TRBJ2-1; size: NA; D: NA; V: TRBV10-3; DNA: TGTGCCATCAGTGCGACCGAGTCCAATGAGCAGTTCTTC; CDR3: CAISATESNEQFF
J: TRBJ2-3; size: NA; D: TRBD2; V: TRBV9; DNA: TGTGCCAGCAGCCTAGGGGCTAGCGGTCCGGGAGATACGCAGTATTTT; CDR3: CASSLGASGPGDTQYF
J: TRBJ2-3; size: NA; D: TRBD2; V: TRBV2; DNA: TGTGCCAGCTACCTTCCGGGACTAGCGGGCCCACTCACAGATACGCAGTATTTT; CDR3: CASYLPGLAGPLTDTQYF
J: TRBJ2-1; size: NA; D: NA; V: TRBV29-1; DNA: TGCAGCGTTGTTACGGACTTGAATGAGCAGTTCTTC; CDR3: CSVVTDLNEQFF
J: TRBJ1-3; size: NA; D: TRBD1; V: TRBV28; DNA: TGTGCCAGCAGTCCGATGGGGACAGGGTTCGAAAACACCATATATTTT; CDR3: CASSPMGTGFENTIYF
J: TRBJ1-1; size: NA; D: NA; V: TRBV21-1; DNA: TGTGCCAGCAGCAAACACAAGCCAACGGACACTGAAGCTTTCTTT; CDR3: CASSKHKPTDTEAFF
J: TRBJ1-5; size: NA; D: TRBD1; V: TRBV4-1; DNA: TGCGCCAGCAGCCAAGATCCGCAGGGGGATCAGCCCCAGCATTTT; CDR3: CASSQDPQGDQPQHF
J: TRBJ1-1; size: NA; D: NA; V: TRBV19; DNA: TGTGCCAGTACCGTAGGGGTGAACACTGAAGCTTTCTTT; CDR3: CASTVGVNTEAFF
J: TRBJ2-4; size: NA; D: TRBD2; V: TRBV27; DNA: TGTGCCAGCAGTTTGGGAGCGGGAGCCCTCGTAAACATTCAGTACTTC; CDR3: CASSLGAGALVNIQYF
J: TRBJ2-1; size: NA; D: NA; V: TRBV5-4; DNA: TGTGCCAGCACCTTAGCGGCCAATGAGCAGTTCTTC; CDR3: CASTLAANEQFF
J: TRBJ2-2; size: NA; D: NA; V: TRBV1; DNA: TGCACCAGCAGCCAAGACGGTCTAGCCGACACCGGGGAGCTGTTTTTT; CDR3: CTSSQDGLADTGELFF
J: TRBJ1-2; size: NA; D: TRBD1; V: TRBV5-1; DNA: TGCGCCAGCAGCCCAGGGGGCGGCTACACCTTC; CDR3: CASSPGGGYTF
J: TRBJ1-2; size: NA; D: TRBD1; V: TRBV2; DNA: TGTGCCAGCAGTGATTGGCAGGGGGCCTATGGCTACACCTTC; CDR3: CASSDWQGAYGYTF
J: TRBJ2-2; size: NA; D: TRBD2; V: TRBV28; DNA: TGTGCCAGCAGTCTAGCGGGCACCGGGGAGCTGTTTTTT; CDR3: CASSLAGTGELFF
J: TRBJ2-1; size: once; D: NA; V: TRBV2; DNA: TGTGCCAGCAGTGGGGACCGCAACAATGAGCAGTTCTTC; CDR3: CASSGDRNNEQFF
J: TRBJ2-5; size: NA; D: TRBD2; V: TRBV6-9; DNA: TGTGCCAAAAACGGGAAAAGCGGGAGAATGGAGACCCAGTACTTC; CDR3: CAKNGKSGRMETQYF
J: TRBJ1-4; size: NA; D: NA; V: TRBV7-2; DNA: TGTGCCAGCAGCTTAGGGTCAAGGGGTGAAGAAAAACTGTTTTTT; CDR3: CASSLGSRGEEKLFF
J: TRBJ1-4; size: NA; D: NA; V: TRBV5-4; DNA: TGTGCCAGCAGCATTACTACTCAGGTAGCGGCCCTTTTT; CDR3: CASSITTQVAALF
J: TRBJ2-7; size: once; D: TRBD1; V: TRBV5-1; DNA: TGCGCCAGCAGTACCGACAGGGACTACGAGCAGTACTTC; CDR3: CASSTDRDYEQYF
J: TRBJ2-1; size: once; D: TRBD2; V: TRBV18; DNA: TGTGCCAGCTACACTCTAGCGGCTAGCTCCTACAATGAGCAGTTCTTC; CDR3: CASYTLAASSYNEQFF
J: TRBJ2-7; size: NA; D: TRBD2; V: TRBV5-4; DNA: TGTGCCAGCAGCTTGAAAGGCCTAGCGGGCGCCCGTCCCTACGAGCAGTACTTC; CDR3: CASSLKGLAGARPYEQYF
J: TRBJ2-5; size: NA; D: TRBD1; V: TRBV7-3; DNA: TGTGCCAGCAGCCGGGACAGGGAAGAGACCCAGTACTTC; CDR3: CASSRDREETQYF
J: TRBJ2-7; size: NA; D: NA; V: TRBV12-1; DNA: TGTGCCAGCAGCAAGAGGTCGCCGGGAGAACGGAGGTCCTACGAGCAGTACTTC; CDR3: CASSKRSPGERRSYEQYF
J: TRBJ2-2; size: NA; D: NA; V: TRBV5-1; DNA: TGCGCCAGCAGCTTGGTTGTGGTAGCAACCACCGGGGAGCTGTTTTTT; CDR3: CASSLVVVATTGELFF
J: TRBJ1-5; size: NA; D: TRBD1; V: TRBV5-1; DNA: TGCGCCAGCAGCTTGGGACCGGGACAGGGAGGCAATCAGCCCCAGCATTTT; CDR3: CASSLGPGQGGNQPQHF
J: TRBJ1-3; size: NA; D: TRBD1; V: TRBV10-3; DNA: TGTGCCATCGGGGGGACAGGGGGAAACACCATATATTTT; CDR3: CAIGGTGGNTIYF
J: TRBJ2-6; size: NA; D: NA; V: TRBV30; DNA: TGTGCCTGGAGTGTATGGCGGGCTGGGGCCAACGTCCTGACTTTC; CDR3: CAWSVWRAGANVLTF
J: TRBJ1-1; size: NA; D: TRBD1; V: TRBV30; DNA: TGTGCCTGGAGTAGTCTTTGGACAGGATACACTGAAGCTTTCTTT; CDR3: CAWSSLWTGYTEAFF
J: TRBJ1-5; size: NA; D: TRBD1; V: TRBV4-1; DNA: TGCGCCAGCAGCCAGGACTTGACAGGGGGAGCCCCTCGGCATTTT; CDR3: CASSQDLTGGAPRHF
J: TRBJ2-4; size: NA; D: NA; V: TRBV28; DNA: TGTGCCAGCAGCCCGAAGTTGTCGGCCAAAAACATTCAGTACTTC; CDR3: CASSPKLSAKNIQYF
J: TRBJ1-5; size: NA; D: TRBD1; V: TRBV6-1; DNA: TGTGCCAGCAGTGAAAGAGGACAGGGCAATCAGCCCCAGCATTTT; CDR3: CASSERGQGNQPQHF
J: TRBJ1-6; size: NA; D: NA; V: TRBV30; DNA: TGTGCCTGGAGTGTATATGAGAATTCACCCCTCCACTTT; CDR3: CAWSVYENSPLHF
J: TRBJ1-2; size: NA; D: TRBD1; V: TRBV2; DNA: TGTGCCAGCAGTTTATGGGACAGAAACTATGGCTACACCTTC; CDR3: CASSLWDRNYGYTF
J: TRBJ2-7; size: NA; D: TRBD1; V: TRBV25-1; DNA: TGTGCCAGCAGTGCAGGGGGCTACGAGCAGTACTTC; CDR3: CASSAGGYEQYF
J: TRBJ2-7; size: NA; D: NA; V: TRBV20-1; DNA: TGCAGTGCCCCACCGGAGCTCTTC; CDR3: CSAPPELF
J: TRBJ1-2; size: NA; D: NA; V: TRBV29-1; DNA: TGCAGCGTTGAGGAGGGGGGCGGCTACACCTTC; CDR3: CSVEEGGGYTF
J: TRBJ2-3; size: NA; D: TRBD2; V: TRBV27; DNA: TGTGCCAGCAGTCCTGGGACTATGACAGATACGCAGTATTTT; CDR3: CASSPGTMTDTQYF
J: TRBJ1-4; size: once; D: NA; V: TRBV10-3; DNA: TGTGCCATCAGTGAGTCGGGGCAGGGTAATGAAAAACTGTTTTTT; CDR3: CAISESGQGNEKLFF
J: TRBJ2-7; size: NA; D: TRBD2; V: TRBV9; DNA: TGTGCCAGCAGCGTAGGTTCTAGCGGGAGACACGAGCAGTACTTC; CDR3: CASSVGSSGRHEQYF